This T cell receptor beta chain is drawn from a study of cytomegalovirus exposure and HLA in healthy donors. Broader study findings: Most TCRs appeared rarely, but some public TCRs recurred in many donors. Later analysis associated a missense DCLRE1C variant with TCR beta V- and J-gene trimming. Diagnosis of cytomegalovirus status made by the classifier reportedly showed high specificity and sensitivity.

PCR employed 60 Vbeta and 13 Jbeta primers. Method: immunoSEQ multiplex PCR; TCRdb's copy keeps in-frame clones and lacks some. The sample holds about 190,000 clones; about 86% are singletons and the top ten take around 0.34%. The CDR3 has 15 residues. Germline V gives CDR1 SGHRS, CDR2 YFSETQ. Germline trimming cut 4 bases from V and 5 bases from J; bases unmatched to any gene: 10. For this clone: What it binds is unknown.

Despite likely unrecorded immune exposures, the donors were nominally healthy at the time of sampling. The V call is TRBV5-1, the J call TRBJ2-7; 9 bases align to TRBD1. This TCR came from a woman aged 25 to 39 in good health and CMV-seronegative. Source material: PBMCs. The CDR3 reads CASSGPGQGNNEQYF. DNA for the CDR3: TGCGCCAGCAGCGGACCGGGACAGGGAAATAACGAGCAGTACTTC.